This T cell receptor (beta chain) was obtained from a study of memory CD4+ T cells and cytomegalovirus serostatus. A word on this clone: What it binds is unknown.

Single viable CD3+CD4+CD8-CD45RO+ cells were sorted as the memory CD4+ T cells. Serum IgG to CMV pp150, pp28, p38 and p52 defined serostatus. After thawing, CD4+ T cells were positively selected. The table came from immunoSEQ multiplex PCR; TCRdb's copy has only in-frame clones and leaves some out. This sample has fewer than 90,000 clones, with approximately 78% found just once. Study findings and constraints: Each of approximately 61 CMV-associated TCRbeta sequences occurred in one to five individuals.

Germline CDR1 is SGHNT and CDR2 is YENEEA. This CDR3 has 13 amino acids. Trimming cost V 0 bases and J 9 bases, with 12 bases left between them. Specimen: memory CD4+ T cells from blood. The chain employs TRBV11-3 and TRBJ2-7; no definite D call. This TCR was recovered from an adult in good health and CMV-seropositive. CDR3 residues: CASSLESRAAQYF. CDR3 DNA sequence: TGTGCCAGCAGCTTAGAAAGCCGCGCGGCGCAGTACTTC.